One sample yielded the 17 T cell receptor beta chains listed below, sequenced in a study of blood T cell repertoires in COVID-19. Sequencing used immunoSEQ multiplex PCR; TCRdb keeps in-frame clones, though not all of them. The sample contains 250,000 to 350,000 clones, around 87% of which appear only once. The sample taken for sequencing was PBMCs or T cells enriched from blood (not recorded which). The origin of the receptors is a woman aged 25 to 39 who had recovered from COVID-19.

The chain is built from TRBV19 and TRBJ2-5, with 7 bases that match TRBD2. The CDR3 loop spans 15 amino acids. From germline, CDR1 is LNHDA and CDR2 SQIVND (reference sequence). J lost 5 bases, V lost 4 bases, and 10 bases had no gene match. The CDR3 DNA is TGTGCCAGTAGTAGACAAACGCGGGGGTCCGAGACCCAGTACTTC. It encodes CASSRQTRGSETQYF.

The rearrangement uses TRBV5-1 and TRBJ2-1; D is possibly TRBD2 (6 bases). Germline CDR1 and CDR2: SGHRS and YFSETQ. This CDR3 comprises 17 residues. V was trimmed by 0 bases and J by 0 bases, leaving 13 bases between them. The CDR3 loop reads CASSLAGGRRSYNEQFF. The CDR3 DNA is TGCGCCAGCAGCTTGGCCGGAGGGCGTCGCTCCTACAATGAGCAGTTCTTC.

This chain joins TRBV12-3 or TRBV12-4 and TRBJ1-5, with D unresolved. CDR3 length: 13 residues. The V end was cut by 6 bases, the J end by 9 bases, with 15 bases between. CDR3 nucleotide sequence: TGTGCCAGCAGCCCAGGTGGGCCGAGGCCCCAGCATTTT. It translates to CASSPGGPRPQHF.

The CDR3 sequence: CASSGRDSLKGGYTF. For the CDR3, the DNA is TGTGCCAGCAGCGGAAGGGACAGTCTCAAAGGGGGCTACACCTTC. The chain has TRBV14 and TRBJ1-2; 7 bases map to TRBD1. The CDR3 runs to 15 residues. Germline CDR1 is SGHDN and CDR2 is FVKESK. J was trimmed by 8 bases and V by 5 bases; bases with no gene match: 14.

The chain uses TRBV7-9 and TRBJ1-2; D is undetermined. The CDR3 loop spans 13 amino acids. V gave up 5 bases and J gave up 1 base, with 8 bases separating them. Germline-derived CDR1 and CDR2 are SEHNR and FQNEAQ (reference sequence). DNA of the CDR3: TGTGCCAGCAGCCCTAACCTTAACTATGGCTACACCTTC. It codes for CASSPNLNYGYTF.

The sample holds one count of this clone. The CDR3 region is CASSQGRPSNTGELFF. The CDR3 region has the DNA TGTGCCAGCAGCCAGGGCAGACCTTCGAACACCGGGGAGCTGTTTTTT. J is TRBJ2-2 and V is TRBV14; no firm D call. Trimming cost V 3 bases and J 0 bases, with 11 bases left between them. This CDR3 is 16 amino acids long. The germline V gene encodes CDR1 SGHDN and CDR2 FVKESK.

This chain links TRBV9 with TRBJ1-1; tentatively, D is TRBD1 (5 bases). V was clipped by 4 bases and J by 2 bases, with 15 bases between them. The germline V gene encodes CDR1 SGDLS and CDR2 YYNGEE. The CDR3 has 15 amino acids. CDR3 sequence: CASSPWTLPNTEAFF. The CDR3 DNA sequence: TGTGCCAGCAGCCCTTGGACACTCCCTAACACTGAAGCTTTCTTT.

CDR3 nucleotides: TGTGCCAGCAGCCCGCATGCAGGTGGGGCCAACGTCCTGACTTTC. This gives the protein CASSPHAGGANVLTF. J is TRBJ2-6 and V is TRBV7-8; D not certain. The CDR3 has 15 residues. The germline gives CDR1 SGHVS, CDR2 FQNEAQ. Trimming shortened V by 5 bases and J by 3 bases, and 11 bases separated the two germline ends.

The chain has TRBV5-8 and TRBJ2-4, with D perhaps TRBD2 (7 bases). The ends were cut back, 0 bases at V and 0 bases at J, with 16 bases in the middle. The CDR3 runs to 18 residues. In germline, CDR1 is SGHTS, CDR2 YDEGEE. The CDR3 spells CASSLDPRGGAAKNIQYF. The CDR3 nucleotides read TGTGCCAGCAGCTTGGACCCTAGGGGGGGGGCAGCCAAAAACATTCAGTACTTC.

V usage is TRBV3-1 (or the pseudogene TRBV3-2) and J usage is TRBJ2-3; tentative D call: TRBD1 (6 bases). This CDR3 comprises 14 residues. The V gene lost 4 bases and the J gene lost 3 bases, with 11 bases spanning the gap. Germline CDR1 reads LGHDT; CDR2 reads YNNKEL (reference sequence). CDR3 in amino acids: CASSPMGATDTQYF. CDR3 nucleotides: TGTGCCAGCAGCCCAATGGGGGCGACAGATACGCAGTATTTT.

The chain carries TRBV9 and TRBJ2-6; a weak D match, TRBD1 (5 bases). Trimming stripped 3 bases from V and 0 bases from J, with 10 bases between. The germline V gene encodes CDR1 SGDLS and CDR2 YYNGEE. The CDR3 sequence is 16 residues long. The CDR3 DNA is TGTGCCAGCAGCGCCCAGGGTCCCTCTGGGGCCAACGTCCTGACTTTC. Its translation: CASSAQGPSGANVLTF.

This clone was seen a few times. The rearrangement joins TRBV7-2 to TRBJ1-5, with D hard to call. CDR1 is SGHTA, CDR2 FQGNSA, per germline. The CDR3 runs 15 residues. V was shortened by 7 bases and J by 3 bases, with 16 bases between the two germline ends. The CDR3 nucleotides read TGTGCCAGCACCGGAGGGATGGTAAACAATCAGCCCCAGCATTTT. Its translation is CASTGGMVNNQPQHF.

The CDR3 loop is CASSPVAGGPYEQYF. The CDR3, as DNA: TGCGCCAGCAGCCCCGTCGCGGGGGGGCCCTACGAGCAGTACTTC. The rearrangement uses TRBV5-1 and TRBJ2-7; 9 nucleotides align to TRBD2. Germline CDR1 is SGHRS and CDR2 is YFSETQ. The CDR3 loop spans 15 amino acids. Trimming removed 4 bases from V and 2 bases from J; junction bases left unmatched: 7.

The J gene is TRBJ2-7, the V gene TRBV20-1, with 8 bases that match TRBD1. Germline-derived CDR1 and CDR2 are DFQATT and SNEGSKA (reference sequence). Trimming at V came to 3 bases and at J to 7 bases, leaving 11 bases not matched to a gene. The CDR3 covers 14 residues. The CDR3 spells CSASAQGALREQYF. The CDR3 coding sequence is TGCAGTGCTAGTGCCCAGGGGGCCCTACGGGAGCAGTACTTC.

The V call is TRBV7-9, the J call TRBJ2-7, with TRBD1 as a possible D gene (5 bases). Trimming cost V 4 bases and J 3 bases, with 13 bases left between them. Germline CDR1 and CDR2: SEHNR and FQNEAQ (reference sequence). This CDR3 comprises 14 residues. CDR3 sequence reads: CASSYAEGVYEQYF. The CDR3 DNA reads TGTGCCAGCAGCTATGCCGAAGGGGTCTACGAGCAGTACTTC.

This sequence joins TRBV19 and TRBJ2-5, with D maybe TRBD2 (7 bases). The germline gives CDR1 LNHDA, CDR2 SQIVND (reference sequence). Trimming pared 3 bases from V and 4 bases from J, leaving 15 bases between. This CDR3 has 15 amino acids. This CDR3 reads CASSIGTGRGETQYF. The CDR3 nucleotides read TGTGCCAGTAGTATCGGCACAGGGAGGGGAGAGACCCAGTACTTC.

The J gene is TRBJ2-7, the V gene TRBV5-1, with 8 bases that match TRBD1. Per germline, CDR1 SGHRS and CDR2 YFSETQ. With V trimmed by 2 bases and J by 5 bases, 9 bases remained unmatched. The CDR3 loop spans 15 amino acids. The CDR3 DNA reads as TGCGCCAGCAGCTTCGGACAGGGTGCTATCGACGAGCAGTACTTC. The encoded protein is CASSFGQGAIDEQYF.